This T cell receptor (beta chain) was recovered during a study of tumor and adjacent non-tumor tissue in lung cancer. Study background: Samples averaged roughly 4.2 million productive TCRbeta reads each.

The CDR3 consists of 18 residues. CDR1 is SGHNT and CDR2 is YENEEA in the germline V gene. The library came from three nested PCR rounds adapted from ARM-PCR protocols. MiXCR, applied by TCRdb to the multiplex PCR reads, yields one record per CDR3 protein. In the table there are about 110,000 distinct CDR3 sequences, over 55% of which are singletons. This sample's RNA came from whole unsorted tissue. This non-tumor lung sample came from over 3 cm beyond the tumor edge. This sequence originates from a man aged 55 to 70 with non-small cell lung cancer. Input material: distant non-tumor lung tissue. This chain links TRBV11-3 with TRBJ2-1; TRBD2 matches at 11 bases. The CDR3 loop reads CTCSLGLLAGEFYNEQFF. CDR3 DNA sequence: TGTACCTGCAGCTTAGGTTTACTAGCGGGAGAGTTCTACAATGAGCAGTTCTTC. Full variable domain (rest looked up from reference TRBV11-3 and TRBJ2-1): EAGVVQSPRYKIIEKKQPVAFWCNPISGHNTLYWYLQNLGQGPELLIRYENEEAVDDSQLPKDRFSAERLKGVDSTLKIQPAELGDSAVYLCTCSLGLLAGEFYNEQFFGPGTRLTVL.